Below, 20 T cell receptor beta chains from the same sample are listed, as sequenced in a study of shared clonotypes between healthy human individuals. Terminally differentiated effector memory CD45RA+ cells were excluded from the naive CD8 cells, which were CD45RO-negative and positively selected for CCR7. TCRdb's table, derived via immunoSEQ multiplex PCR, lists solely in-frame clones and lacks some. The sample contains millions of clones, approximately 94% of which appear only once. Specimen: naive CD8+ T cells sorted from blood. The source of these receptors is a man aged 18 to 30 in good health.

The genes are TRBV2 and TRBJ2-7; maybe TRBD2 (6 bases). This CDR3 spans 15 amino acids. Germline assignment: CDR1 SNHLY and CDR2 FYNNEI. V lost 5 bases to trimming and J lost 3 bases, with 17 bases between them. The CDR3, as DNA: TGTGCCAGCAGTTTTAATACCGGGAGCTACTACGAGCAGTACTTC. Protein product: CASSFNTGSYYEQYF.

This chain joins TRBV15 and TRBJ2-1; D not certain. Germline values: CDR1 LNHNV, CDR2 YYDKDF (reference sequence). Trimming cost V 3 bases and J 10 bases, with 19 bases left between them. The CDR3 spans 15 residues. In DNA, the CDR3 is TGTGCCACCAGCAGGTTAGCTGATACACACGACGAGCAGTTCTTC. It yields the protein CATSRLADTHDEQFF.

V is TRBV27 and J is TRBJ1-1; 9 bases are shared with TRBD1. The germline gives CDR1 MNHEY, CDR2 SMNVEV (reference sequence). The CDR3 has 17 residues. V lost 2 bases, J lost 1 base, and 8 bases stayed unmatched. CDR3 in DNA: TGTGCCAGCAGTTTAAGACGACAGGGGGGTCCGAACACTGAAGCTTTCTTT. Its translation is CASSLRRQGGPNTEAFF.

The chain couples TRBV6-1 to TRBJ2-7; the match to TRBD2 covers 8 bases. The CDR3 spans 14 residues. Trimming at V came to 4 bases and at J to 4 bases, leaving 6 bases not matched to a gene. Germline CDR1 and CDR2: MNHNS and SASEGT. The CDR3 nucleotides are TGTGCCAGCAGTGTCCTAGCGGGCGGATACGAGCAGTACTTC. Translating it yields CASSVLAGGYEQYF.

The CDR3, as DNA: TGTGCCAGCAGTGACTCGACAGGGGGTAAAAACATTCAGTACTTC. Its protein is CASSDSTGGKNIQYF. J is TRBJ2-4 and V is TRBV2; TRBD1 matches at 9 bases. CDR1 is SNHLY, CDR2 FYNNEI, per germline. The ends lost 3 bases at V and 4 bases at J; junction bases unmatched: 4. The CDR3 sequence is 15 residues long.

Only a few counts were recorded for this clone. This chain links TRBV10-2 with TRBJ1-5, with a weak D call TRBD1 (5 bases). Germline values: CDR1 WSHSY, CDR2 SAAADI. CDR3 length equals 14 residues. Trimming removed 4 bases at V and 5 bases at J, with 12 bases between. CDR3 protein: CASSGGQGDQPQHF. The CDR3 DNA reads TGCGCCAGCAGTGGGGGCCAGGGCGATCAGCCCCAGCATTTT.

This chain joins TRBV7-8 and TRBJ2-3; 12 nucleotides align to TRBD2. V lost 5 bases and J lost 2; bases outside the gene matches: 5. Germline CDR1 reads SGHVS; CDR2 reads FQNEAQ. The CDR3 totals 16 residues. Written as DNA, the CDR3 is TGTGCCAGCAGCCCTAGCGGGGGGGCCTTCACAGATACGCAGTATTTT. It codes for CASSPSGGAFTDTQYF.

This chain connects TRBV9 to TRBJ2-7; TRBD2 matches 15 bases. Looked up from germline, CDR1 is SGDLS and CDR2 is YYNGEE. The trim removed 3 bases at V and 6 bases at J, leaving 7 bases unmatched. The CDR3 is 16 residues long. Here the CDR3 reads CASSGGRTSGGAEQYF. In DNA form, the CDR3 reads TGTGCCAGCAGCGGAGGGAGGACTAGCGGGGGGGCCGAGCAGTACTTC.

The chain couples TRBV9 to TRBJ1-5; D is ambiguous. Between the trimmed V and J ends, which lost 0 bases and 6 bases, there was a span of 13 bases. CDR3 length: 15 residues. Germline lookup yields CDR1 SGDLS and CDR2 YYNGEE. The CDR3 nucleotides are TGTGCCAGCAGCGTAGGCGGGGTGTCAGCTCAGCCCCAGCATTTT. Its protein product is CASSVGGVSAQPQHF.

Turning to this clone: Since a much larger clone is just one base distant, this may be a read error. The chain links TRBV7-3 to TRBJ2-7; D may be TRBD1 (5 bases). V lost 3 bases to trimming and J lost 0 bases, with 6 bases between them. The CDR3 has 13 residues. Germline CDR1 reads SGHTA; CDR2 reads FQGTGA. The DNA for the CDR3 is TGTGCCAGCAGCTTGGACATCTCCTACGAGCAGTACTTC. Amino acids: CASSLDISYEQYF.

Remarks on this clone: Within the sample, other DNA sequences also encode this same CDR3. Here the CDR3 DNA reads TGTGCCAGCAGCCCACAGGGGGCTTCCTACAATGAGCAGTTCTTC. Translated: CASSPQGASYNEQFF. V gene TRBV7-9 combines with J gene TRBJ2-1; TRBD1 agrees at 9 bases. With 5 bases clipped from V and 1 base from J, the junction kept 3 bases outside the gene matches. CDR1 is SEHNR and CDR2 is FQNEAQ in the germline V gene (reference sequence). This CDR3 is built from 15 residues.

The chain uses TRBV7-9 and TRBJ2-5, with TRBD1 matching over 7 bases. The CDR3 consists of 14 residues. Germline-derived CDR1 and CDR2 are SEHNR and FQNEAQ (reference sequence). V was pared by 5 bases and J by 2 bases, with 5 bases of the junction left unmatched. The CDR3 DNA reads TGTGCCAGCAGCCTACAGGGGCCACAAGAGACCCAGTACTTC. Protein: CASSLQGPQETQYF.

A note on this clone: Other DNA sequences in the same sample also yield this CDR3. The chain links TRBV19 to TRBJ2-1; 8 nucleotides agree with TRBD1. CDR1 is LNHDA and CDR2 is SQIVND in the germline V gene (reference sequence). The CDR3 loop spans 12 amino acids. Trimming took 6 bases from V and 9 from J; bases not matched to a gene: 4. CDR3 sequence: CASSLQGGEQFF. CDR3 nucleotides: TGTGCCAGTAGCCTACAGGGGGGTGAGCAGTTCTTC.

The chain links TRBV7-9 to TRBJ2-3, with D unclear. The CDR3 is 16 amino acids. The V gene lost 5 bases and the J gene lost 6 bases, with 21 bases spanning the gap. Germline V gene lookup returns CDR1 SEHNR and CDR2 FQNEAQ (reference sequence). The CDR3, as DNA: TGTGCCAGCAGCCAGACCTACCAACCTCCGGCGGATACGCAGTATTTT. It yields the protein CASSQTYQPPADTQYF.

V usage is TRBV19 and J usage is TRBJ2-7; D is uncertain. Germline V gene lookup returns CDR1 LNHDA and CDR2 SQIVND (reference sequence). Trimming removed 3 bases at V and 7 bases at J, with 13 bases between. The CDR3 contains 13 residues. The CDR3 loop reads CASSMEPKGEQYF. In DNA form, the CDR3 reads TGTGCCAGTAGTATGGAACCTAAGGGAGAGCAGTACTTC.

CDR3 bases: TGTGCCAGCAGCCCTTCGTTCGGGGAGGGCACTGAAGCTTTCTTT. Translating gives CASSPSFGEGTEAFF. The V gene is TRBV2, the J gene TRBJ1-1; no clear D. Germline V CDR1 and CDR2: SNHLY, FYNNEI. The CDR3 loop spans 15 amino acids. The V and J ends lost 6 bases and 4 bases respectively, with 18 bases between them.

V gene TRBV5-1 combines with J gene TRBJ2-7; D uncertain. Germline V lookup: CDR1 SGHRS, CDR2 YFSETQ. The CDR3 contains 13 residues. Trimming shortened V by 1 base and J by 2 bases, and 7 bases separated the two germline ends. CDR3 coding DNA: TGCGCCAGCAGCTTGTGGAGCCCCTACGAGCAGTACTTC. Protein: CASSLWSPYEQYF.

This chain joins TRBV13 and TRBJ1-6; D is undetermined. The V gene's germline CDR1 is PRHDT and CDR2 FYEKMQ (reference sequence). The CDR3 is made up of 13 amino acids. Trimming took 3 bases from V and 14 from J, leaving 14 bases between them. CDR3 nucleotide sequence: TGTGCCAGCAGCTTCCAGCCAGAAGGGACCCTCCACTTT. It codes for CASSFQPEGTLHF.

This rearrangement joins TRBV27 to TRBJ1-2; possibly TRBD1 for D (5 bases). Trimming took 4 bases from V and 0 from J, leaving 9 bases between them. CDR1 and CDR2 from the germline V gene are MNHEY and SMNVEV (reference sequence). CDR3 length equals 14 residues. CDR3 sequence: CASSYRQTNYGYTF. CDR3 nucleotides: TGTGCCAGCAGTTATCGACAGACTAACTATGGCTACACCTTC.

J is TRBJ2-7 and V is TRBV4-3; D may correspond to TRBD1 or TRBD2 (5 bases each). This CDR3 has 15 amino acids. V lost 0 bases, J lost 2 bases, and 11 bases lay in between. CDR1 and CDR2 (germline): LGHNA, YSLEER. The CDR3 reads CASSQDPGAPYEQYF. CDR3 bases: TGCGCCAGCAGCCAAGATCCCGGGGCCCCCTACGAGCAGTACTTC.